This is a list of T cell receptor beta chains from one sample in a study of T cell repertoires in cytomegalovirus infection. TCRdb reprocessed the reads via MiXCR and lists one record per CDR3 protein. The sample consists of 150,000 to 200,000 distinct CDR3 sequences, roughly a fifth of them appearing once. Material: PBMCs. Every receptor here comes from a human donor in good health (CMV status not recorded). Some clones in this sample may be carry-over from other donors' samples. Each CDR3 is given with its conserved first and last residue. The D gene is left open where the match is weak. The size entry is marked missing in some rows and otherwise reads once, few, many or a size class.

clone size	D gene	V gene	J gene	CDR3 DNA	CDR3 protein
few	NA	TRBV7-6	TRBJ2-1	TGTGCCAGCAGCTTAATGGACAGTACCGGTGATGAGCAGTTCTTC	CASSLMDSTGDEQFF
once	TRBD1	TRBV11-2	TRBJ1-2	TGTGCCAGCAGCTCCCGACAGGGGTGGAACTATGGCTACACCTTC	CASSSRQGWNYGYTF
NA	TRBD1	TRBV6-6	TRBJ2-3	TGTGCCAGTCAAAACAGGGGCGGCGTAGATACGCAGTATTTT	CASQNRGGVDTQYF
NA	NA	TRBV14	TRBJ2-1	TGTGCCAGCAGCCAAGCGGGCGGTTCCACCTACAATGAGCAGTTCTTC	CASSQAGGSTYNEQFF
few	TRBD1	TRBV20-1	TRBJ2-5	TGCAGTGCTAGAGAGGGGAAGGGGGCCGAGACCCAGTACTTC	CSAREGKGAETQYF
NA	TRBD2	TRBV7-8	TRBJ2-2	TGTGCCAGCAGCCCCCCGAAGTGGCTAGCGGGAGGCGACACCGGGGAGCTGTTTTTT	CASSPPKWLAGGDTGELFF
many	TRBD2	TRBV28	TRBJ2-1	TGTGCCAGCAGTTTGCCGGGTAGCGGGAGGAATAATGAGCAGTTCTTC	CASSLPGSGRNNEQFF
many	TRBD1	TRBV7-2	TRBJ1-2	TGTGCCAGCAGCTCGGACCTTGTGACAGGGGACGGCTACACCTTC	CASSSDLVTGDGYTF
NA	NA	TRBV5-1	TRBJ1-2	TGCGCCAGCAGCTTGGGGAAGAACTATGGCTACACCTTC	CASSLGKNYGYTF
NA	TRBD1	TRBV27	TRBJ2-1	TGTGCCAGCACCCCCCCCGGGACAGGGGGTAAGAGTGAGCAGTTCTTC	CASTPPGTGGKSEQFF
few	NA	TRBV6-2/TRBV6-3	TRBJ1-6	TGTGCCAGCAGTTACTTCAGGAGCTCCTATAATTCACCCCTCCACTTT	CASSYFRSSYNSPLHF
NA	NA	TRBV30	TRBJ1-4	TGTGCCTCCCAAGGGGGGGCCGAAAAACTGTTTTTT	CASQGGAEKLFF
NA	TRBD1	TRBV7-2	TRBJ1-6	TGTGCCAGCAGCCAACAGGGGGTCCATAATTCACCCCTCCACTTT	CASSQQGVHNSPLHF
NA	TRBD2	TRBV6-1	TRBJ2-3	TGTGCCAGCAGTAAGCGGGGGGGGCTCCGAACTACGCAGTATTTT	CASSKRGGLRTTQYF
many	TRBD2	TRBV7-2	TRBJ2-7	TGTGCCAGCAGCTTAGCCCCGGGACTAGCGGGCTACCGCCTCTCCTACGAGCAGTACTTC	CASSLAPGLAGYRLSYEQYF
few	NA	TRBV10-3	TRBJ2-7	TGTGCCATCGATGATGAGACCTCCTACGAGCAGTACTTC	CAIDDETSYEQYF
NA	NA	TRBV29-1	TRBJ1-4	TGCAGCGTTGATCCACCCGTCGGGGGTGAAAAACTGTTTTTT	CSVDPPVGGEKLFF
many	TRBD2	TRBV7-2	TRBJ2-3	TGTGCCAGCAACATCAATCGCGGCGGGAGGGCAGATACGCAGTATTTT	CASNINRGGRADTQYF
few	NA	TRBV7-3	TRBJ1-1	TGTGCCAGCAGCTCAGGGACAATTGAGGAGAACACTGAAGCTTTCTTT	CASSSGTIEENTEAFF
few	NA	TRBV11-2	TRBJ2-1	TGTGCCAGCAGCTGGTCCGGGGCCAGCTCCTACAATGAGCAGTTCTTC	CASSWSGASSYNEQFF
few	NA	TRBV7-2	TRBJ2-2	TGTGCCAGCAGCTTAGTTCCCGGGACCGGGGAGCTGTTTTTT	CASSLVPGTGELFF
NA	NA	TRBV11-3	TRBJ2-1	TGTGCCAGCAGCCCCCCCGAGGGCTTGCGCTTCAATGAGCAGTTCTTC	CASSPPEGLRFNEQFF
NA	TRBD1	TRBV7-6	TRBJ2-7	TGTGCCAGCAGCTTAGCCGGGACAGTGTACTCTGAGCAGTACTTC	CASSLAGTVYSEQYF
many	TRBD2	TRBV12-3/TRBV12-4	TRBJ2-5	TGTGCCAGCAGTTTAGAGGGCAGCGGGAGGGCAGGGGAGACCCAGTACTTC	CASSLEGSGRAGETQYF
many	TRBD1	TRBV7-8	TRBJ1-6	TGTGCCAGCAGCTTCCGGGACAGGGGAACTTCACCCCTCCACTTT	CASSFRDRGTSPLHF
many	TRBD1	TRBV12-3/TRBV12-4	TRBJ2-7	TGTGCCAGCAGCTTAGACAGGGGGCCTTACGAGCAGTACTTC	CASSLDRGPYEQYF
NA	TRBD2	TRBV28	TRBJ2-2	TGTGCCAGCAGTGGGAGGGCCCGAAACACCGGGGAGCTGTTTTTT	CASSGRARNTGELFF
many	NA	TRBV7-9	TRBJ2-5	TGTGCCAGCAGCTTATTAGGGCCAGAGACCCAGTACTTC	CASSLLGPETQYF
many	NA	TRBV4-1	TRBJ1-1	TGCGCCAGCAGCCAAGAACCGGAGAACACTGAAGCTTTCTTT	CASSQEPENTEAFF
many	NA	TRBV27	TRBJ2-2	TGTGCCAGCAGTTTAACGCCCGGGGAGCTGTTTTTT	CASSLTPGELFF
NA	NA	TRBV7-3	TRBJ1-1	TGTGCCAGCAGCAAATACCGACAGACTGAAGCTTTCTTT	CASSKYRQTEAFF
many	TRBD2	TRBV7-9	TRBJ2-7	TGTGCCAGCAGCCGCGGGGAGTCCGCGGGAGTCTCCTACGAGCAGTACTTC	CASSRGESAGVSYEQYF